This T cell receptor (beta chain) was identified in a study of beta chain features in type 1 diabetes. Every isolated RNA sample was fully reverse transcribed, so sequencing captured expressed TCRB transcripts. Repertoires were generated with immunoSEQ multiplex PCR, while TCRdb's copy carries only in-frame clones and drops some. The sample yields 130,000 to 150,000 clones, 6.9% seen once. General observations from the study: There was no resolution here of whether HLA type influences TCRB rearrangement.

This clone was recorded at least ten times. Its antigen is unidentified. The CDR3 consists of 12 residues. Germline V gene data show CDR1 as MNHEY and CDR2 as SMNVEV (reference sequence). Trimming left V 6 bases short and J 9 bases short, with 12 bases between. The specimen sequenced was central memory CD4+ T cells from blood. The chain combines TRBV27 with TRBJ2-1, with D perhaps matching TRBD2 (7 bases). The sequence was collected from a woman aged 25 to 39 in good health. The CDR3: CASSPGEGEQFF. CDR3 nucleotide sequence: TGTGCCAGCAGCCCAGGGGAGGGTGAGCAGTTCTTC.